The present TCR beta chain was sequenced within a study of T cells in Graves' hyperthyroidism and ophthalmopathy. V was pared by 2 bases and J by 3 bases, with 14 bases between. This CDR3 is 15 amino acids long. TCR beta CDR3 region amplification was performed from RNA transcripts. A set of HTBI primers served as the primers for a first-round RT-PCR of the TCR CDR3. TCRdb reprocessed the multiplex PCR reads with MiXCR, giving one entry per CDR3 protein. The sample includes around 520,000 distinct CDR3 sequences, roughly a quarter of them seen just once. The sample was blood. This chain uses TRBV12-3 or TRBV12-4 with TRBJ2-7, with D possibly matching TRBD1 (6 bases). The TCR was taken from a woman younger than 45 with Graves' ophthalmopathy. The CDR3 nucleotides read TGTGCCAGCAGTTTATTTCCCGGACAGCTCTACGAGCAGTACTTC. This encodes CASSLFPGQLYEQYF.